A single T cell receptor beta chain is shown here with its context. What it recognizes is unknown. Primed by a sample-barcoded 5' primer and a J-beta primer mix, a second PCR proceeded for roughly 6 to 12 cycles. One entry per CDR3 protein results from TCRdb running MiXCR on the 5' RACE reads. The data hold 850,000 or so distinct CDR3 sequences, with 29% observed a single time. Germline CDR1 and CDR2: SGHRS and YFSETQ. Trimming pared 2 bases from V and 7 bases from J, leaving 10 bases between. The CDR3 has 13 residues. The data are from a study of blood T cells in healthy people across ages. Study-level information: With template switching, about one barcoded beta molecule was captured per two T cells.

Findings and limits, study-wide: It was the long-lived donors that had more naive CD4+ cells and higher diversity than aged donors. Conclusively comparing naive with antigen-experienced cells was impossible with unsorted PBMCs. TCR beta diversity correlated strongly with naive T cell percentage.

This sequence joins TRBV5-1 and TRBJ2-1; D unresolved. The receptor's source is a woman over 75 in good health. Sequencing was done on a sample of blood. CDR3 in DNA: TGCGCCAGCAGCTTTAGTGCCCAGAATGAGCAGTTCTTC. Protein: CASSFSAQNEQFF.